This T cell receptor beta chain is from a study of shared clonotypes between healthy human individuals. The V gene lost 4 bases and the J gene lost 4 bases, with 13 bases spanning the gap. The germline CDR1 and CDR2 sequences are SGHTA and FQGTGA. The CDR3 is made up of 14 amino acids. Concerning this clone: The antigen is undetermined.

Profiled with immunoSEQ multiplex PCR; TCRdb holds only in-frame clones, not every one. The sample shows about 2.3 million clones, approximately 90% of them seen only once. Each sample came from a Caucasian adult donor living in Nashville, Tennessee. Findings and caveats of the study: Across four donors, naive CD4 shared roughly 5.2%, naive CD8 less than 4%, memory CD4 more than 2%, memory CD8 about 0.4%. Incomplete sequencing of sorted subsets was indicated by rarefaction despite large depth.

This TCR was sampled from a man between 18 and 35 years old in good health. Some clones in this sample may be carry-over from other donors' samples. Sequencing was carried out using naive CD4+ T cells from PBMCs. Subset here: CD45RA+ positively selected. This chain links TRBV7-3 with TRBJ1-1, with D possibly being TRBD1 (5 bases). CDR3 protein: CASSSGTWGTEAFF. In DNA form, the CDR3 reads TGTGCCAGCAGCTCCGGGACGTGGGGCACTGAAGCTTTCTTT.